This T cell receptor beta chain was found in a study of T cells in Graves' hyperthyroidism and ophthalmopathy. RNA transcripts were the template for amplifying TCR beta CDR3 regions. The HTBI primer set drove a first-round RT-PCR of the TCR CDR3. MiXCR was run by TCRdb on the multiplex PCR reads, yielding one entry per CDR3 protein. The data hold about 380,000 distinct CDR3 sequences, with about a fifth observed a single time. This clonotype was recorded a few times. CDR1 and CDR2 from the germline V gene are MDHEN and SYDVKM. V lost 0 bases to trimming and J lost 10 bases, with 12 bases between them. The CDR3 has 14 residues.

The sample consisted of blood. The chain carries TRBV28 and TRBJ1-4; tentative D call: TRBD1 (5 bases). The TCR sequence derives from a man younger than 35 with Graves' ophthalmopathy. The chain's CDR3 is CASSLWDMSGKLFF. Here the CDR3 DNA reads TGTGCCAGCAGTTTATGGGACATGAGTGGAAAACTGTTTTTT.